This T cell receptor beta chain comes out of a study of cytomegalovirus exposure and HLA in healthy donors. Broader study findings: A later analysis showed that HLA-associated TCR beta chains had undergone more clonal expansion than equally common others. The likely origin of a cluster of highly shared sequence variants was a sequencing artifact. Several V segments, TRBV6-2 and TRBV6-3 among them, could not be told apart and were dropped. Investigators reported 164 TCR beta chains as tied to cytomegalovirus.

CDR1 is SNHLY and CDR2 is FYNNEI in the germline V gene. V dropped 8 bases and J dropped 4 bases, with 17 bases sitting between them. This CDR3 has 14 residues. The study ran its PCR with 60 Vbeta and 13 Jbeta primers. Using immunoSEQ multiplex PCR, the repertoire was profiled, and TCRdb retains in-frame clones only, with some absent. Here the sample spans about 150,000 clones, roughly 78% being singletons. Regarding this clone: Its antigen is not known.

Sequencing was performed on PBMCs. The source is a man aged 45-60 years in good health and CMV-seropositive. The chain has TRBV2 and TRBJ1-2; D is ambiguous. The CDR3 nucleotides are TGTGCCAGCTTTGAAACCCTTCAGGTCTATGGCTACACCTTC. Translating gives CASFETLQVYGYTF.